This TCR beta chain was sequenced during a study of blood T cell repertoires in COVID-19. Study in general: Collection of acute and convalescent COVID-19 samples took place in the United States, Italy and Spain.

Measured with immunoSEQ multiplex PCR; TCRdb has only the in-frame clones, and not every one. The data contain more than 300,000 clones, more than 90% of them singletons. This CDR3 is built from 14 residues. The germline V gene encodes CDR1 MDHEN and CDR2 SYDVKM. The ends were cut back, 8 bases at V and 4 bases at J, with 17 bases in the middle. Participants were aged about 18 to 89 years, lived in over 20 US areas, and enrolled virtually. Participants had their cohort set by participant-reported clinical history. Resolution of symptoms, clearance, or two negative PCRs was present in recovered Cohort 3 donors.

The source material was PBMCs or T cells enriched from blood (not recorded which). The V gene is TRBV28, the J gene TRBJ1-2; tentatively, D is TRBD1 (6 bases). The clonotype originates from a woman in her 30s who had recovered from COVID-19. The CDR3 DNA reads as TGTGCCAGCTGCGCAGGACAGAACTTCTATGGCTACACCTTC. Protein product: CASCAGQNFYGYTF.